This passage covers 16 T cell receptor beta chains from one sample sequenced in a study of glioma-infiltrating T cells. The iRepertoire nested amplicon-rescue multiplex PCR amplified TCR alpha and beta CDR3s from RNA. A single record per CDR3 protein comes from TCRdb applying MiXCR to the multiplex PCR reads. Altogether roughly 100,000 distinct CDR3 sequences are present, 35% to 50% being singletons, with the ten largest covering 35% to 40%. The sequenced sample was glioma tissue, nonneoplastic brain tissue, or PBMCs (not recorded which). Every receptor here comes from a human donor with low-grade glioma or glioblastoma, undergoing nonglioma brain surgery, or in good health (not recorded which).

The table lists this clonotype with many counts. The genes are TRBV19 and TRBJ1-2; D uncertain. CDR1 LNHDA and CDR2 SQIVND come from the germline V gene (reference sequence). The CDR3 has 13 residues. Trimming shortened V by 7 bases and J by 2 bases, and 11 bases separated the two germline ends. This CDR3 is CASNKAQNYGYTF. DNA of the CDR3: TGTGCCAGTAACAAGGCCCAGAACTATGGCTACACCTTC.

The count of this clonotype is one. One end of the junction does not line up with germline, which may come from a read error. V usage is TRBV20-1 and J usage is TRBJ1-2; 9 bases align to TRBD1. From germline, CDR1 is DFQATT and CDR2 SNEGSKA (reference sequence). The CDR3 consists of 12 residues. The chain's CDR3 is CSVKDRGYGYTF. CDR3 DNA sequence: TGTAGTGTGAAAGACAGGGGGTATGGCTACACCTTC.

This clonotype was found many times. The V and J genes are TRBV5-4 and TRBJ2-7, with 8 bases aligning to TRBD2. Germline CDR1 and CDR2: SGHNT and YYREEE (reference sequence). The CDR3 consists of 15 residues. V was clipped by 3 bases and J by 6 bases; unmatched bases: 11. CDR3 loop: CASSSAPGGPSEQYF. The CDR3 bases are TGTGCCAGCAGCTCAGCACCGGGAGGGCCCAGCGAGCAGTACTTC. Full variable domain (rest looked up from reference TRBV5-4 and TRBJ2-7): ETGVTQSPTHLIKTRGQQVTLRCSSQSGHNTVSWYQQALGQGPQFIFQYYREEENGRGNFPPRFSGLQFPNYSSELNVNALELDDSALYLCASSSAPGGPSEQYFGPGTRLTVT.

The table lists this clonotype with many counts. The chain links TRBV18 to TRBJ2-3; D call uncertain. CDR3 size: 13 residues. Trimming shortened V by 5 bases and J by 2 bases, and 8 bases separated the two germline ends. Germline V CDR1 and CDR2: KGHSH, LQKENI. This chain's CDR3 is CASSNSYTDTQYF. The CDR3 DNA follows: TGTGCCAGCTCAAACAGTTACACAGATACGCAGTATTTT.

This clonotype was observed at least ten times. The chain carries TRBV29-1 and TRBJ2-1, with TRBD2 matching over 8 bases. The length of the CDR3 is 15 residues. Germline V gene sequence: CDR1 SQVTM, CDR2 ANQGSEA. The junction had 6 bases not matched to a gene; V was cut back by 2 bases and J by 3 bases. The CDR3 here is CSVEYAGRGYNEQFF. DNA for the CDR3: TGCAGCGTTGAATATGCCGGGAGGGGCTACAATGAGCAGTTCTTC.

This clonotype has at least ten counts. The V and J genes are TRBV18 and TRBJ2-3; D gene uncertain. Trimming cost V 3 bases and J 6 bases, with 10 bases left between them. Germline CDR1 is KGHSH and CDR2 is LQKENI. CDR3 size: 13 residues. CDR3 DNA: TGTGCCAGCTCACCCAATTCGCGGGATACGCAGTATTTT. This encodes CASSPNSRDTQYF.

This clonotype was observed many times. The chain links TRBV4-3 to TRBJ2-5, with 8 bases lining up with TRBD1. CDR1 is LGHNA, CDR2 YSLEER, per germline. The CDR3 loop spans 15 amino acids. J lost 3 bases, V lost 5 bases, and 8 bases had no gene match. In DNA, the CDR3 is TGCGCCAGCAGCGGATTAACAGGGGGTGAAGAGACCCAGTACTTC. This encodes CASSGLTGGEETQYF.

This clonotype was counted a few times. The V gene is TRBV5-1, the J gene TRBJ2-5, with a tentative D call TRBD2 (5 bases). The germline V and J ends were trimmed by 4 bases and 5 bases, with 15 bases remaining between them. Germline values: CDR1 SGHRS, CDR2 YFSETQ. CDR3 length: 14 residues. The CDR3 spells CASSPEAGRETQYF. The CDR3 bases are TGCGCCAGCAGCCCGGAGGCGGGCCGGGAGACCCAGTACTTC.

In regard to this clonotype: A much larger clonotype is one base distant, so this may be a read error. J is TRBJ1-1 and V is TRBV18; D gene uncertain. Germline loops: CDR1 KGHSH, CDR2 LQKENI. This CDR3 spans 16 amino acids. V gave up 3 bases and J gave up 1 base, with 15 bases separating them. The chain's CDR3 is CASSPSLGRANTEAFF. For the CDR3, the DNA is TGTGCCAGCTCACCTTCTCTAGGGAGAGCGAACACTGAAGCTTTCTTT.

This clonotype was picked up many times. V gene TRBV14 combines with J gene TRBJ1-1, with D possibly TRBD1 on 5 matching bases. The V and J ends lost 2 bases and 0 bases respectively, with 10 bases between them. The CDR3 sequence is 15 residues long. Looked up from germline, CDR1 is SGHDN and CDR2 is FVKESK. The CDR3 DNA reads as TGTGCCAGCAGCCAATTCGAGGGGATGAACACTGAAGCTTTCTTT. Protein: CASSQFEGMNTEAFF.

This clonotype has ten or more counts. V and J are TRBV12-3 or TRBV12-4 and TRBJ1-5; D not certain. V lost 2 bases to trimming and J lost 7 bases, with 9 bases between them. The CDR3 loop spans 13 amino acids. The CDR3 nucleotides are TGTGCCAGCAGTTTATCCGGTGGACAGCCCCAGCATTTT. This translates into CASSLSGGQPQHF.

To note about this clonotype: A much larger clone lies a single base off, so this may be a read error. The V and J genes are TRBV11-3 and TRBJ2-5; 10 bases agree with TRBD2. Trimming removed 3 bases from V and 7 bases from J; junction bases left unmatched: 17. This CDR3 is built from 18 residues. Germline V gives CDR1 SGHNT, CDR2 YENEEA. DNA of the CDR3: TGTGCCAGCAGCTTCCGAATAGGCAGCCGGGTAGCGGGAGGGACCCAGTACTTC. Its translation is CASSFRIGSRVAGGTQYF. Supplemented by reference TRBV11-3 and TRBJ2-5, the full variable domain reads EAGVVQSPRYKIIEKKQPVAFWCNPISGHNTLYWYLQNLGQGPELLIRYENEEAVDDSQLPKDRFSAERLKGVDSTLKIQPAELGDSAVYLCASSFRIGSRVAGGTQYFGPGTRLLVL.

This clonotype was detected ten times or more. The genes are TRBV2 and TRBJ1-5; 8 bases are a match to TRBD1. The CDR3 length is 14 residues. With V trimmed by 3 bases and J by 8 bases, 6 bases remained unmatched. Germline V gene data show CDR1 as SNHLY and CDR2 as FYNNEI. CDR3 DNA: TGTGCCAGCAGTGATGCAGGGGGCAGGAAGCCCCAGCATTTT. Translating gives CASSDAGGRKPQHF.

This clonotype was found once. Germline and junction disagree at one end, which may indicate a read error. The chain has TRBV6-1 and TRBJ1-1; tentative D call: TRBD1 (6 bases). The CDR3 contains 14 residues. CDR1 MNHNS and CDR2 SASEGT come from the germline V gene. The CDR3 is CANLQGRGNTEAYF. CDR3 in DNA: TGTGCCAACTTACAGGGAAGGGGGAACACTGAAGCTTACTTT.

This clonotype has a count of ten or more. This rearrangement joins TRBV18 to TRBJ2-7; the D gene could be TRBD1 or TRBD2 (6 bases each). Germline V CDR1 and CDR2: KGHSH, LQKENI. This CDR3 comprises 13 residues. The V end was cut by 0 bases, the J end by 5 bases, with 8 bases between. CDR3 residues: CASSPPGGNEQYF. The CDR3 region has the DNA TGTGCCAGCTCACCACCGGGGGGCAACGAGCAGTACTTC.

This clonotype came up a few times. This chain uses TRBV19 with TRBJ2-7; D is unclear. With 4 bases removed from V and 6 bases from J, the gap between germline ends came to 13 bases. Germline V gene data show CDR1 as LNHDA and CDR2 as SQIVND (reference sequence). This CDR3 comprises 13 residues. The CDR3 DNA is TGTGCCAGTAGTACCGTCCCCGCCGGCGAGCAGTACTTC. Protein product: CASSTVPAGEQYF.